This is a list of T cell receptor beta chains from one sample in a study of vaccination and CD4 T cells after COVID-19. TCRdb fed the PCR reads into MiXCR, producing one record per CDR3 protein. The sample lists about 19,000 distinct CDR3 sequences, about 38% occurring once. What these receptors recognize is not known. Material: cultured CD4+ T cells from blood. The source of these receptors is a human donor with COVID-19. The CDR3 runs from the conserved cysteine through the conserved F or W. Some rows mark clone size as missing; the rest say once, few, many or name a class of expanded clone.

.,TRBV14,13,CASSQDMRGGYTF
.,TRBV30,14,CAWRTGGGNQPQHF
.,TRBV24-1,16,CATSDRGLVGKDEQFF
few,TRBV7-9,13,CAGSRQGVGELFF
.,TRBV6-1,15,CASKWDSRTNEKLFF
.,TRBV18,14,CASSQLTDTGELFF
once,TRBV18,12,CASSPLVETQYF
few,TRBV7-6,14,CASSFARESYEQYF
.,TRBV6-5,14,CASSYTSVDSPLHF
.,TRBV30,13,CAWISSVNTEAFF